The 30 T cell receptor beta chains listed next were all sequenced from one sample in a study of vaccination effects on CD4 cells after COVID-19 (dated by TCRdb to between 2021 and 2022). Antigen specificity for these receptors is unknown. Libraries were made using the immunoSEQ multiplex PCR assay. Sourced from immuneACCESS, this table was stored by TCRdb with only in-frame sequences that have V and J called. A share of the clones is absent; for the studies checked, an unresolved V gene accounts for under half, and the remainder has no known explanation. The sample contains 25,000 to 40,000 clones, 55% to 70% of them found a single time. Roughly 8.2% of the sample comes from the top ten. To identify antigen-specific CD4+ T cell clonotypes by their expansion, the ViraFEST assay first stimulated PBMC with viral peptide pools and then applied TCR sequencing. After approximately 11 days of culture, CD4+ T cells were isolated with the EasySep CD4+ T cell isolation kit. Each participant got two doses of an mRNA SARS-CoV-2 vaccine, either BNT162b2 or mRNA-1273.

Material: CD4+ T cells from PBMCs cultured with SARS-CoV-2 spike peptides, obtained after COVID-19 vaccination. The cell subset or site label corresponds to: SARS-CoV-2 spike overlapping peptide pool stimulation. The receptors shown here come from a human donor who received a COVID-19 vaccine.

The J gene is TRBJ2-2, the V gene TRBV5-1; D may be TRBD1 (6 bases). The CDR3 contains 13 residues. CDR1 and CDR2 from the germline V gene are SGHRS and YFSETQ. Deletions cut 3 bases from V and 8 bases from J, with 11 bases between. The CDR3 coding sequence is TGCGCCAGCAGCTCCAGGGGCGGGGGGGAGCTGTTTTTT. It is translated as CASSSRGGGELFF.

This clone has just a few counts. The chain recombines TRBV3-1 (or the pseudogene TRBV3-2) with TRBJ1-3; D remains ambiguous. The CDR3 runs 11 residues. The V end was cut by 4 bases, the J end by 4 bases, with 2 bases between. Germline loops: CDR1 LGHDT, CDR2 YNNKEL (reference sequence). The CDR3 DNA is TGTGCCAGCAGCCCCGGAAACACCATATATTTT. As protein: CASSPGNTIYF.

This sequence joins TRBV2 and TRBJ1-1, with D perhaps TRBD1 (5 bases). Germline lookup yields CDR1 SNHLY and CDR2 FYNNEI. This CDR3 comprises 13 residues. Trimming removed 7 bases from V and 0 bases from J, with 9 bases in between. The DNA for the CDR3 is TGTGCCAGCAATAAGGGGTTGAACACTGAAGCTTTCTTT. Protein: CASNKGLNTEAFF.

The chain uses TRBV13 and TRBJ2-1; 13 positions match TRBD2. The J segment lost 4 bases and the V segment lost 4 bases, leaving 7 bases of the junction unmatched. The CDR3 runs 17 residues. Germline loops: CDR1 PRHDT, CDR2 FYEKMQ (reference sequence). CDR3 nucleotide sequence: TGTGCCAGCAGCTCCCATCGACTAGCGGGAGGTTACAATGAGCAGTTCTTC. It translates to CASSSHRLAGGYNEQFF.

This clone was recorded once. V usage is TRBV6-6 and J usage is TRBJ2-1, with TRBD1 identical over 9 bases. After removal of 5 bases from V and 11 bases from J, the junction contained 4 bases not matched to a gene. The CDR3 is made up of 12 amino acids. Germline lookup yields CDR1 MNHNY and CDR2 SVGAGI (reference sequence). This CDR3 reads CASSLGQGQQFF. The CDR3 region has the DNA TGTGCCAGCAGTCTAGGACAGGGGCAGCAGTTCTTC.

The genes are TRBV30 and TRBJ1-5; no definite D call. The CDR3 extends over 13 amino acids. The V gene lost 0 bases and the J gene lost 5 bases, with 8 bases spanning the gap. The germline V gene has CDR1 GTSNPN and CDR2 SVGIG (reference sequence). CDR3 nucleotides: TGTGCCTGGAGTGTACGGTCAGATCAGCCCCAGCATTTT. Translated: CAWSVRSDQPQHF.

This clone was counted between two and nine times. The chain links TRBV4-1 to TRBJ1-5, with no clear D. V lost 3 bases and J lost 5, with 11 bases in between. CDR3 length equals 14 residues. Germline V CDR1 and CDR2: MGHRA, YSYEKL. The CDR3 nucleotides read TGCGCCAGCAGCCATCCTCTGGTGGATCAGCCCCAGCATTTT. Its protein is CASSHPLVDQPQHF.

The chain combines TRBV19 with TRBJ2-3; 9 positions agree with TRBD2. The trim removed 5 bases at V and 4 bases at J, leaving 13 bases unmatched. Germline CDR1 and CDR2: LNHDA and SQIVND (reference sequence). This CDR3 spans 17 amino acids. Here the CDR3 DNA reads TGTGCCAGTAGTGATCCCCAAGAGCGGGAGGCGCCAGATACGCAGTATTTT. This gives the protein CASSDPQEREAPDTQYF.

V gene TRBV25-1 combines with J gene TRBJ1-1; a possible D gene is TRBD1 (5 bases). This CDR3 spans 12 amino acids. Trimming left V 6 bases short and J 0 bases short, with 5 bases between. Germline V gene lookup returns CDR1 MGHDK and CDR2 SYGVNS. In DNA, the CDR3 is TGTGCCAGCAGGGGGGTGAACACTGAAGCTTTCTTT. Its translation is CASRGVNTEAFF.

The V gene is TRBV6-1, the J gene TRBJ2-7, with 7 bases fitting TRBD1. The CDR3 runs 15 residues. The V gene's germline CDR1 is MNHNS and CDR2 SASEGT. Unmatched junction bases numbered 7, after V lost 0 bases and J lost 5 bases. The CDR3 DNA is TGTGCCAGCAGTGAAGCCGAGGGAACAGGGGACGAGCAGTACTTC. Translated, it gives CASSEAEGTGDEQYF.

This clone occurred a few times. The chain has TRBV19 and TRBJ1-6, with D tentatively TRBD1 (5 bases). This CDR3 spans 16 amino acids. Germline CDR1 LNHDA, CDR2 SQIVND (reference sequence). The ends were cut back, 3 bases at V and 10 bases at J, with 19 bases in the middle. CDR3 region: CASSMHTSGRGSPLHF. The CDR3 DNA reads TGTGCCAGTAGTATGCATACCTCGGGACGAGGCTCACCCCTCCACTTT. Full variable domain (missing parts from reference TRBV19 and TRBJ1-6): DGGITQSPKYLFRKEGQNVTLSCEQNLNHDAMYWYRQDPGQGLRLIYYSQIVNDFQKGDIAEGYSVSREKKESFPLTVTSAQKNPTAFYLCASSMHTSGRGSPLHFGNGTRLTVT.

The CDR3 protein is CASSGDHRGETQYF. The CDR3 DNA follows: TGTGCCAGCAGCGGGGACCATCGGGGGGAGACCCAGTACTTC. The chain combines TRBV9 with TRBJ2-5, with a possible D match to TRBD2 (6 bases). Germline CDR1 reads SGDLS; CDR2 reads YYNGEE. There are 14 residues in the CDR3. Trimming removed 3 bases at V and 5 bases at J, with 14 bases between. The full variable domain, with the rest looked up from reference TRBV9 and TRBJ2-5, is DSGVTQTPKHLITATGQRVTLRCSPRSGDLSVYWYQQSLDQGLQFLIQYYNGEERAKGNILERFSAQQFPDLHSELNLSSLELGDSALYFCASSGDHRGETQYFGPGTRLLVL.

J is TRBJ2-6 and V is TRBV5-1, with D possibly being TRBD1 (5 bases). The CDR3 has 14 amino acids. The V gene lost 8 bases and the J gene lost 1 base, with 10 bases spanning the gap. In germline, CDR1 is SGHRS, CDR2 YFSETQ. CDR3 sequence: CASGDSSGANVLTF. Here the CDR3 DNA reads TGCGCCAGTGGAGACAGTTCTGGGGCCAACGTCCTGACTTTC.

V gene TRBV20-1 combines with J gene TRBJ2-7; TRBD1 or TRBD2 may be the D gene (5 bases each). The germline V gene has CDR1 DFQATT and CDR2 SNEGSKA (reference sequence). The V and J ends lost 6 bases and 3 bases respectively, with 9 bases between them. The CDR3 totals 11 residues. The CDR3 region is CSAGTYYEQYF. In DNA form, the CDR3 reads TGCAGTGCGGGGACCTACTACGAGCAGTACTTC.

This chain connects TRBV14 to TRBJ2-1, with D tentatively TRBD2 (6 bases). Trimming cost V 0 bases and J 9 bases, with 15 bases left between them. Germline V lookup: CDR1 SGHDN, CDR2 FVKESK. The CDR3 runs 15 residues. CDR3 nucleotides: TGTGCCAGCAGCCAAGATCATCTAGCGAGAGGTGAGCAGTTCTTC. Residues: CASSQDHLARGEQFF.

This clone occurred a few times. This rearrangement joins TRBV19 to TRBJ1-4, with D possibly TRBD1 on 6 matching bases. V lost 4 bases and J 5 bases, leaving 20 bases between the germline ends. The CDR3 totals 17 residues. Germline CDR1 and CDR2: LNHDA and SQIVND (reference sequence). The CDR3, as DNA: TGTGCCAGTAGTAATGGGGAGGCAGGGGACGACAATGAAAAACTGTTTTTT. Translation: CASSNGEAGDDNEKLFF. The whole variable domain, filled in from reference TRBV19 and TRBJ1-4, reads DGGITQSPKYLFRKEGQNVTLSCEQNLNHDAMYWYRQDPGQGLRLIYYSQIVNDFQKGDIAEGYSVSREKKESFPLTVTSAQKNPTAFYLCASSNGEAGDDNEKLFFGSGTQLSVL.

The chain links TRBV21-1 to TRBJ1-5. TRBV21-1 is a known pseudogene. CDR3 size: 15 residues. CDR3 in amino acids: CASSKSYGNHQPQHF. For the CDR3, the DNA is TGTGCCAGCAGCAAAAGTTACGGGAACCATCAGCCCCAGCATTTT.

The chain carries TRBV19 and TRBJ2-5, with 8 bases aligning to TRBD1. Germline-derived CDR1 and CDR2 are LNHDA and SQIVND (reference sequence). The CDR3 contains 15 residues. The V gene end was trimmed by 6 bases and the J gene end by 5 bases; junction bases not matched to a gene: 11. The CDR3, as DNA: TGTGCCAGTAGCCGAGACAGGGGAGGAAGGGAGACCCAGTACTTC. Protein product: CASSRDRGGRETQYF. The full variable domain, completed using reference TRBV19 and TRBJ2-5, is DGGITQSPKYLFRKEGQNVTLSCEQNLNHDAMYWYRQDPGQGLRLIYYSQIVNDFQKGDIAEGYSVSREKKESFPLTVTSAQKNPTAFYLCASSRDRGGRETQYFGPGTRLLVL.

J is TRBJ1-2 and V is TRBV28, with 8 bases that match TRBD1. With 3 bases clipped from V and 2 bases from J, the junction kept 5 bases outside the gene matches. The V gene's germline CDR1 is MDHEN and CDR2 SYDVKM. The CDR3 is made up of 15 amino acids. DNA of the CDR3: TGTGCCAGCAGTTTCCCGACAGGGGCCAACTATGGCTACACCTTC. It specifies CASSFPTGANYGYTF.

The V and J genes are TRBV28 and TRBJ2-5, with 14 positions matching TRBD2. J lost 5 bases, V lost 7 bases, and 6 bases had no gene match. Germline-derived CDR1 and CDR2 are MDHEN and SYDVKM. CDR3 length: 15 amino acids. CDR3 nucleotide sequence: TGTGCCAGCAAAAGACTAGCGGGAGGGGGGGAGACCCAGTACTTC. Its protein product is CASKRLAGGGETQYF.

This clone has more than one count but fewer than ten. The chain recombines TRBV19 with TRBJ1-6; 9 nucleotides line up with TRBD1. V shed 5 bases and J 4 bases; nucleotides not matched to a gene: 6. Germline CDR1 reads LNHDA; CDR2 reads SQIVND (reference sequence). This CDR3 has 16 residues. The CDR3 region has the DNA TGTGCCAGTAGTTTTACAGGGGGCCTTTATAATTCACCCCTCCACTTT. This encodes CASSFTGGLYNSPLHF. Full variable domain (outside the CDR3, taken from reference TRBV19 and TRBJ1-6): DGGITQSPKYLFRKEGQNVTLSCEQNLNHDAMYWYRQDPGQGLRLIYYSQIVNDFQKGDIAEGYSVSREKKESFPLTVTSAQKNPTAFYLCASSFTGGLYNSPLHFGNGTRLTVT.

This clone turned up a few times. The chain recombines TRBV4-1 with TRBJ2-6; possibly TRBD1 for D (6 bases). V was trimmed by 5 bases and J by 0 bases, leaving 11 bases between them. CDR1 is MGHRA and CDR2 is YSYEKL in the germline V gene. The CDR3 runs to 16 residues. The CDR3 coding sequence is TGCGCCAGCAGCGGACAGTGGGTCTCTGGGGCCAACGTCCTGACTTTC. Translated: CASSGQWVSGANVLTF.

CDR3 bases: TGCAGCGTTGTCCACCGCGAGCAGTACTTC. Protein: CSVVHREQYF. J is TRBJ2-7 and V is TRBV29-1, with D hard to call. Trimming removed 4 bases at V and 6 bases at J, with 7 bases between. Germline CDR1 reads SQVTM; CDR2 reads ANQGSEA. CDR3 length: 10 amino acids.

This clone was picked up a small number of times. The rearrangement links TRBV28 to TRBJ1-1, with D perhaps TRBD1 (5 bases). Germline loops: CDR1 MDHEN, CDR2 SYDVKM. The ends were cut back, 6 bases at V and 0 bases at J, with 20 bases in the middle. This CDR3 is 17 amino acids long. The CDR3 DNA sequence: TGTGCCAGCAGCTCTAGGGGTATTTCCAAAATGAACACTGAAGCTTTCTTT. This gives the protein CASSSRGISKMNTEAFF.

This clone has a handful of counts. This chain uses TRBV15 with TRBJ2-3; 12 bases are shared with TRBD2. The germline CDR1 and CDR2 sequences are LNHNV and YYDKDF (reference sequence). This CDR3 contains 16 residues. V shed 1 base, J shed 5 bases, and the junction held 4 bases outside the gene matches. CDR3 bases: TGTGCCACCAGCAGAGGGACTAGCGGGGCTGGAGATACGCAGTATTTT. Translating gives CATSRGTSGAGDTQYF.

This rearrangement joins TRBV24-1 to TRBJ2-3; possibly TRBD1 for D (5 bases). V was clipped by 7 bases and J by 3 bases, with 10 bases between them. The V gene's germline CDR1 is KGHDR and CDR2 SFDVKD. The CDR3 extends over 13 amino acids. CDR3 loop: CATSRQGTDTQYF. DNA of the CDR3: TGTGCCACCAGCCGCCAGGGTACAGATACGCAGTATTTT.

The rearrangement uses TRBV6-6 and TRBJ2-5, with 7 positions matching TRBD2. In germline, CDR1 is MNHNY, CDR2 SVGAGI (reference sequence). The CDR3 totals 16 residues. After removal of 2 bases from V and 4 bases from J, the junction contained 10 bases not matched to a gene. For the CDR3, the DNA is TGTGCCAGCAGTTACGGGCGGGAGATCGGCGGAGAGACCCAGTACTTC. Translating it yields CASSYGREIGGETQYF.

The gene calls are TRBV29-1 and TRBJ2-1, with 7 bases lining up with TRBD2. The CDR3 is 13 residues long. The germline gives CDR1 SQVTM, CDR2 ANQGSEA. The J segment lost 7 bases and the V segment lost 3 bases, leaving 6 bases of the junction unmatched. The DNA of the CDR3 is TGCAGCGTTGACGGGAGCGGGGCAAATGAGCAGTTCTTC. It translates to CSVDGSGANEQFF.

The CDR3 nucleotides read TGTGCCAGCAGCCCCAGCGGCGCGAACACCGGGGAGCTGTTTTTT. It encodes CASSPSGANTGELFF. The rearrangement uses TRBV7-8 and TRBJ2-2; D is possibly TRBD2 (5 bases). V lost 5 bases, J lost 0 bases, and 10 bases lay in between. Germline CDR1 reads SGHVS; CDR2 reads FQNEAQ. This CDR3 spans 15 amino acids.

This sequence joins TRBV11-2 and TRBJ1-4; 9 bases agree with TRBD1. J gave up 8 bases and V 5 bases, and 6 bases lay outside the gene matches. Germline V CDR1 and CDR2: SGHAT, FQNNGV. This CDR3 region has 14 residues. In DNA form, the CDR3 reads TGTGCCAGCAGCCTGGACAGGGGAGGAGAAAAACTGTTTTTT. Translating gives CASSLDRGGEKLFF.